This TCR beta chain was captured in a study of Ad26.COV2.S vaccination and SARS-CoV-2 variants. The CDR3 sequence is 15 residues long. Germline V gene data show CDR1 as MNHEY and CDR2 as SVGAGI. Losses at the gene ends were 5 bases for V and 7 bases for J; bases not matched to a gene: 9. Sequencing was performed with immunoSEQ multiplex PCR; in TCRdb, only in-frame clones are kept and a portion is missing. The table has about 350,000 clones, 92% seen once. The source material was peripheral blood, sampled after recovery from COVID-19. The chain is built from TRBV6-5 and TRBJ2-2, with TRBD1 identical over 8 bases. This sequence originates from a human donor who had recovered from COVID-19. CDR3 loop: CASSLSDRGHGELFF. The CDR3 DNA is TGTGCCAGCAGTCTCTCCGACAGGGGACACGGGGAGCTGTTTTTT.